Sequencing of this T cell receptor beta chain was carried out in a study of Ad26.COV2.S vaccination and SARS-CoV-2 variants. Across the whole study: Trial arm assignment for the donor was COV1001 Ad26.COV2.S. Intramuscular Ad26.COV2.S doses were given once or twice, 56 days apart. Broader study findings: Vaccine and placebo recipients had comparable breadth of non-spike TCRs.

The germline V and J ends were trimmed by 6 bases and 6 bases, with 14 bases remaining between them. The germline CDR1 and CDR2 sequences are LNHDA and SQIVND (reference sequence). There are 13 residues in the CDR3. This clone was recorded a few times. The antigen is undetermined. Generated by immunoSEQ multiplex PCR, the TCRdb table keeps only in-frame clones and is missing some. The sample records 300,000 to 350,000 clones, 86% being singletons. The treatment denotes: around 19 received Ad26.COV2.S at low or high dose, single or two shots; five or six received placebo; per-sample allocation not given. Sampling happened 63 days after the first vaccine or placebo injection. Vaccine was an Ad26 vector expressing Wuhan-strain SARS-CoV-2 spike.

The clonotype was recovered from a person aged 18 to 65 who received the Ad26.COV2.S COVID-19 vaccine or a placebo. The sequencing here drew on peripheral blood, taken in a trial of Ad26.COV2.S vaccine versus placebo. The V call is TRBV19, the J call TRBJ1-2; the D gene is possibly TRBD1 (6 bases). The CDR3 coding sequence is TGTGCCAGTAGCGAAATCAACAGGGATGGCTACACCTTC. Residues: CASSEINRDGYTF.